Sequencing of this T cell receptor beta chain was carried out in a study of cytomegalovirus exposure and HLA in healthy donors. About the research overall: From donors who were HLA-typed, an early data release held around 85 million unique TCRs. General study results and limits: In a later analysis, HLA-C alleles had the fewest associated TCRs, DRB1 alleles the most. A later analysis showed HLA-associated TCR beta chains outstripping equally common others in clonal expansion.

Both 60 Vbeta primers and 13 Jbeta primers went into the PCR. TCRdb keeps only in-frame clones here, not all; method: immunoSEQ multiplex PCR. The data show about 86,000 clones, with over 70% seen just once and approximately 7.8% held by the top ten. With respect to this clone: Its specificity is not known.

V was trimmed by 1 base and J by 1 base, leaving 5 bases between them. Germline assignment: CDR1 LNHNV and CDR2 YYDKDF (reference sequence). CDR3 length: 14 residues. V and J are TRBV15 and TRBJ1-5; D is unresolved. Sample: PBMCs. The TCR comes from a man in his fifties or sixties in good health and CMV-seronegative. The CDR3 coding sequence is TGTGCCACCAGCAGAGGAGGGAGCAATCAGCCCCAGCATTTT. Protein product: CATSRGGSNQPQHF.